The clone carrying this T cell receptor beta chain was observed a few times. What it binds is not known. Trimming at V came to 4 bases and at J to 7 bases, leaving 16 bases not matched to a gene. The CDR3 is 18 amino acids. Germline CDR1 and CDR2: LGHDT and YNNKEL (reference sequence). Clinicians diagnosed patients from clinical symptoms, serum thyroxine and TRAb, thyroid ultrasound and orbital computed tomography. These data belong to a study of T cells in Graves' hyperthyroidism and ophthalmopathy. Overall study findings and caveats: From stable hyperthyroidism, ophthalmopathy was separated by a 13 V-J model. The model's output predicted ophthalmopathy at a median of about 6.5 months prior to onset.

Regions amplified from RNA transcripts were the TCR beta CDR3 regions. Researchers ran a first-round RT-PCR on the TCR CDR3 using the HTBI primer set. TCRdb fed the multiplex PCR reads into MiXCR, producing one record per CDR3 protein. Of around 240,000 distinct CDR3 sequences in the sample, roughly 17% were seen once. The chain carries TRBV3-1 and TRBJ2-2; 9 positions agree with TRBD2. Sequencing input: blood. The source of this sequence is a woman in her late teens or twenties with Graves' ophthalmopathy. The CDR3 nucleotides are TGTGCCAGCAGCCGAGAAATGGGCGCGGGGGGGCGCGGCGGGGAGCTGTTTTTT. This gives the protein CASSREMGAGGRGGELFF.